The 16 T cell receptor beta chains given below trace back to one sample, sequenced in a study of glioma-infiltrating T cells after dendritic cell vaccination. The assay was immunoSEQ multiplex PCR, and TCRdb's table has in-frame clones only and misses some. Here the sample spans over 65,000 clones, 85% being singletons. Documented time point: after dendritic cell vaccination, including at tumor progression/relapse. The starting material was blood, obtained after dendritic cell vaccination. The receptor source for this set is a human donor with glioblastoma.

The chain carries TRBV7-9 and TRBJ1-1; 9 bases are a match to TRBD1. V shed 3 bases and J 3 bases; nucleotides not matched to a gene: 5. The CDR3 length is 15 residues. CDR1 is SEHNR, CDR2 FQNEAQ, per germline (reference sequence). The CDR3 here is CASSFSQGAHTEAFF. CDR3 DNA sequence: TGTGCCAGCAGCTTTTCACAGGGGGCTCACACTGAAGCTTTCTTT.

The CDR3 coding sequence is TGTGCCAGCAGTGAAGCTTTGCCTAGCGGCCCCTACGAGCAGTACTTC. It translates to CASSEALPSGPYEQYF. This rearrangement joins TRBV6-1 to TRBJ2-7; the match to TRBD2 covers 7 bases. J lost 2 bases, V lost 0 bases, and 7 bases had no gene match. The CDR3 is 16 amino acids. Germline assignment: CDR1 MNHNS and CDR2 SASEGT.

The genes are TRBV7-3 and TRBJ2-1, with 8 bases identical to TRBD1. Germline V gene data show CDR1 as SGHTA and CDR2 as FQGTGA. V was pared by 0 bases and J by 9 bases, with 4 bases of the junction left unmatched. The length of the CDR3 is 14 residues. CDR3 nucleotides: TGTGCCAGCAGCTTAACTCCCGGACAGGGTGAGCAGTTCTTC. It specifies CASSLTPGQGEQFF.

The genes are TRBV6-5 and TRBJ1-4, with a tentative D call TRBD1 (5 bases). The length of the CDR3 is 14 residues. V was pared by 4 bases and J by 3 bases, with 9 bases between. The germline gives CDR1 MNHEY, CDR2 SVGAGI. The CDR3 loop reads CASSWGGANEKLFF. DNA of the CDR3: TGTGCCAGCAGTTGGGGGGGGGCTAATGAAAAACTGTTTTTT.

This chain connects TRBV19 to TRBJ1-1, with 7 bases matching TRBD1. The CDR3 has 14 amino acids. Trimming removed 6 bases from V and 1 base from J; junction bases left unmatched: 5. Germline CDR1 and CDR2: LNHDA and SQIVND (reference sequence). This CDR3 is CASSLTGRNTEAFF. For the CDR3, the DNA is TGTGCCAGTAGCTTGACAGGGAGGAACACTGAAGCTTTCTTT.

This rearrangement joins TRBV5-6 to TRBJ2-4; D is unresolved. CDR1 and CDR2 (germline): SGHDT, YYEEEE. The CDR3 loop spans 15 amino acids. V gave up 2 bases and J gave up 0 bases, with 9 bases separating them. This CDR3 is CASSFRNIAKNIQYF. CDR3 bases: TGTGCCAGCAGCTTCCGTAACATAGCCAAAAACATTCAGTACTTC.

This chain connects TRBV4-1 to TRBJ2-2; 9 bases match TRBD2. The V segment lost 1 base and the J segment 7 bases; nucleotides outside the gene matches: 7. The germline gives CDR1 MGHRA, CDR2 YSYEKL. This CDR3 region has 16 residues. This CDR3 reads CASSQVRAGGDGELFF. The CDR3 coding sequence is TGCGCCAGCAGCCAAGTTCGGGCGGGAGGGGACGGGGAGCTGTTTTTT.

The J gene is TRBJ2-5, the V gene TRBV7-9, with D perhaps TRBD2 (6 bases). This CDR3 has 14 residues. Germline lookup yields CDR1 SEHNR and CDR2 FQNEAQ (reference sequence). V gave up 1 base and J gave up 3 bases, with 9 bases separating them. CDR3 residues: CASSLGDLKETQYF. The CDR3, as DNA: TGTGCCAGCAGCTTAGGGGACTTGAAAGAGACCCAGTACTTC.

This chain joins TRBV15 and TRBJ2-5, with 8 bases aligning to TRBD1. This CDR3 has 14 residues. Germline V gives CDR1 LNHNV, CDR2 YYDKDF (reference sequence). The V and J ends lost 3 bases and 5 bases, in that order; junction bases with no gene match: 5. CDR3 bases: TGTGCCACCAGCAGTGCAGGGGGCCACGAGACCCAGTACTTC. Its protein product is CATSSAGGHETQYF.

V usage is TRBV5-4 and J usage is TRBJ2-1; D is unresolved. V lost 0 bases to trimming and J lost 5 bases, with 6 bases between them. This CDR3 is 13 amino acids long. CDR1 SGHNT and CDR2 YYREEE come from the germline V gene (reference sequence). CDR3 in DNA: TGTGCCAGCAGCTTGGTCAGAAACAATGAGCAGTTCTTC. Translation gives CASSLVRNNEQFF. Full variable domain (outside the CDR3, taken from reference TRBV5-4 and TRBJ2-1): ETGVTQSPTHLIKTRGQQVTLRCSSQSGHNTVSWYQQALGQGPQFIFQYYREEENGRGNFPPRFSGLQFPNYSSELNVNALELDDSALYLCASSLVRNNEQFFGPGTRLTVL.

The chain combines TRBV7-9 with TRBJ1-5, with TRBD1 matching over 8 bases. J gave up 2 bases and V 1 base, and 10 bases lay outside the gene matches. Germline values: CDR1 SEHNR, CDR2 FQNEAQ (reference sequence). The CDR3 contains 18 residues. The CDR3 bases are TGTGCCAGCAGCTTAGTAGTGCGGGGACAGGACGGCAATCAGCCCCAGCATTTT. It specifies CASSLVVRGQDGNQPQHF.

This chain uses TRBV7-8 with TRBJ2-5; no clear D. The germline V and J ends were trimmed by 5 bases and 3 bases, with 16 bases remaining between them. Germline CDR1 is SGHVS and CDR2 is FQNEAQ. The CDR3 extends over 15 amino acids. The CDR3 region has the DNA TGTGCCAGCAGCCGAGCCATAGGCGGCAAAGAGACCCAGTACTTC. It encodes CASSRAIGGKETQYF. The whole variable domain, filled in from reference TRBV7-8 and TRBJ2-5, reads GAGVSQSPRYKVAKRGQDVALRCDPISGHVSLFWYQQALGQGPEFLTYFQNEAQLDKSGLPSDRFFAERPEGSVSTLKIQRTQQEDSAVYLCASSRAIGGKETQYFGPGTRLLVL.

V and J are TRBV27 and TRBJ2-3, with 7 bases aligning to TRBD2. CDR1 and CDR2 (germline): MNHEY, SMNVEV (reference sequence). Losses at the gene ends were 1 base for V and 3 bases for J; bases not matched to a gene: 1. CDR3 length: 14 amino acids. The CDR3 sequence is CASSLYGGTDTQYF. In nucleotides, the CDR3 is TGTGCCAGCAGTTTATACGGGGGGACAGATACGCAGTATTTT.

The genes are TRBV28 and TRBJ2-1, with D possibly TRBD2 on 6 matching bases. The V gene lost 2 bases and the J gene lost 6 bases, with 11 bases spanning the gap. The CDR3 is 14 amino acids. The germline V gene encodes CDR1 MDHEN and CDR2 SYDVKM. Written as DNA, the CDR3 is TGTGCCAGCAGTTTAATGGGAGGTGGCAATGAGCAGTTCTTC. This translates into CASSLMGGGNEQFF.

This chain uses TRBV2 with TRBJ1-1; 7 bases line up with TRBD1. V was pared by 5 bases and J by 1 base, with 10 bases of the junction left unmatched. Germline V gene lookup returns CDR1 SNHLY and CDR2 FYNNEI. The CDR3 runs to 16 residues. CDR3 in amino acids: CASSRQGVMANTEAFF. The CDR3, as DNA: TGTGCCAGCAGTCGACAGGGAGTCATGGCGAACACTGAAGCTTTCTTT.

The chain uses TRBV28 and TRBJ2-1, with D unresolved. The CDR3 totals 13 residues. Germline CDR1 MDHEN, CDR2 SYDVKM. The ends were cut back, 5 bases at V and 0 bases at J, with 5 bases in the middle. This CDR3 reads CASSDFSYNEQFF. As DNA, the CDR3 is TGTGCCAGCAGTGACTTCTCCTACAATGAGCAGTTCTTC.